This TCR beta chain was identified in a study of CD8+CD57+ T cells in acquired aplastic anemia. At the level of the study: Mean yield of DNA from sorted CD4+ and CD8+ cells was approximately 3 ug. Among healthy donors, CD4+ cells averaged roughly 11 million reads. Whole-study findings and limits: With respect to CD8+ Simpson's diversity, patients and controls did not differ significantly. The same twenty-nine CD8+ CDR3 sequences occurred in patients and in controls.

As concerns this clonotype: Its target is unknown.

The template for TCR beta VDJ and CDR3 sequence profiling was genomic DNA. TCRdb analysed the reads with MiXCR anew, one entry per CDR3 protein. The data show approximately 65,000 distinct CDR3 sequences, 55% seen once. The CDR3 sequence is 13 residues long. V was pared by 4 bases and J by 3 bases, with 7 bases between. Germline CDR1 SGHTA, CDR2 FQGTGA. The chain links TRBV7-3 to TRBJ1-3; D not certain. This clonotype was sampled from a human donor in good health, serving as a control. Source material: sorted CD4+, CD8+, or CD8+CD57+ T cells (not recorded which) from PBMCs. The CDR3: CASSSGYGNTIYF. CDR3 coding DNA: TGTGCCAGCAGCTCGGGGTATGGAAACACCATATATTTT.